The source of this TCR beta chain is a study of T cells after yellow fever vaccination. This clonotype was seen repeatedly, ten times or more. TCRdb re-called the 5' RACE reads through MiXCR, storing one row per CDR3 protein. The data contain over 250,000 distinct CDR3 sequences, about 5.2% of them singletons. CDR1 and CDR2 (germline): SGHTA, FQGNSA. With 5 bases removed from V and 4 bases from J, the gap between germline ends came to 14 bases. This CDR3 contains 14 residues. The sample consisted of CD4+ T cells sorted from PBMCs, taken on the day of the yellow fever booster vaccination. The source of this sequence is a young man who received the YFV17D yellow fever vaccine. This sequence joins TRBV7-2 and TRBJ2-5; a weak D match, TRBD2 (5 bases). For the CDR3, the DNA is TGTGCCAGCAGCGCGGGCCCTCCCCCAGAGACCCAGTACTTC. Translating gives CASSAGPPPETQYF.